These T cell receptor beta chains were read from a single sample in a study of blood T cell repertoires in COVID-19. Profiled with immunoSEQ multiplex PCR; TCRdb holds only in-frame clones, not every one. This table holds 140,000 to 150,000 clones, around 80% found once. The sequenced sample consisted of peripheral blood. The receptors were sampled from a man between 65 and 80 years old who had recovered from COVID-19. Each CDR3 is given with its conserved first and last residue. D genes are given only for firm matches. Not every row has a clone size; where given, it reads once, few, many or a size class.

-	TRBV7-2	TRBJ2-7	-	TGTGCCAGCAGCTTAAGGCTAGCGACTTCCTACGAGCAGTACTTC	CASSLRLATSYEQYF
-	TRBV12-3/TRBV12-4	TRBJ1-2	-	TGTGCCAGCAGGGCCAGTGGCTATGGCTACACCTTC	CASRASGYGYTF
-	TRBV6-1	TRBJ2-5	-	TGTGCCAGCAGTGAAATGGCCCTGTACCAAGAGACCCAGTACTTC	CASSEMALYQETQYF
-	TRBV7-9	TRBJ2-3	-	TGTGCCAGCAGCTTTCGAGACAGTGGCACAGATACGCAGTATTTT	CASSFRDSGTDTQYF
-	TRBV2	TRBJ2-1	-	TGTGCCAGCAGCGGGTCCGGGAACTACAATGAGCAGTTCTTC	CASSGSGNYNEQFF
-	TRBV15	TRBJ1-2	-	TGTGCCACCAGCAGCGTAGAGGGACACGCCCGGCGCGACTATGGCTACACCTTC	CATSSVEGHARRDYGYTF
-	TRBV6-1	TRBJ1-1	-	TGTGCCAGCAGTGAAGGTGCAGGAATGACTGAAGCTTTCTTT	CASSEGAGMTEAFF
TRBD1	TRBV7-9	TRBJ2-5	-	TGTGCCAGCAGCCCCACGACAGGGGGTACGGAGACCCAGTACTTC	CASSPTTGGTETQYF
TRBD2	TRBV10-3	TRBJ2-2	-	TGTGCCATCAGTGAGTCAAGCGGGAGTTTCACCGGGGAGCTGTTTTTT	CAISESSGSFTGELFF
-	TRBV4-1	TRBJ2-1	-	TGCGCCAGCAGCCAAGATCCCGAGTACAATGAGCAGTTCTTC	CASSQDPEYNEQFF
TRBD2	TRBV9	TRBJ2-2	few	TGTGCCAGCAGCGATGATCCGGGACTAGCAACCGGGGAGCTGTTTTTT	CASSDDPGLATGELFF
-	TRBV11-2	TRBJ2-7	-	TGTGCCAGCAGCCCCCTGGCGCTAGGAGCATACGAGCAGTACTTC	CASSPLALGAYEQYF
-	TRBV7-8	TRBJ1-2	-	TGTGCCAGCAGCTTAGACAGGGAGGGTGGCTACACCTTC	CASSLDREGGYTF
-	TRBV6-2/TRBV6-3	TRBJ1-5	few	TGTGCCAGCAGTTCCCGGGGTCTTGTCTTTGGGCAGCCCCAGCATTTT	CASSSRGLVFGQPQHF
TRBD1	TRBV18	TRBJ2-7	-	TGTGCCAGCTCCGGGTCAGGGGGCATCTCCTACGAGCAGTACTTC	CASSGSGGISYEQYF
TRBD2	TRBV4-1	TRBJ2-5	-	TGCGCCAGCAGCCAGGGGGGGGAGACCCAGTACTTC	CASSQGGETQYF
TRBD2	TRBV5-1	TRBJ2-5	once	TGCGCCAGCAGCCCGCCGTCGGGACTAGCGGGAGAAGAGACCCAGTACTTC	CASSPPSGLAGEETQYF
TRBD1	TRBV6-5	TRBJ2-7	-	TGTGCCAGCAGGGACAGGGGCGCCTACGAGCAGTACTTC	CASRDRGAYEQYF
-	TRBV24-1	TRBJ2-1	once	TGTGCCACCAGTGATAGTGGGGGCGGGCAGTTCTTC	CATSDSGGGQFF
-	TRBV23-1	TRBJ1-1	-	TGCGCCAGCAGTCAAACGGGGGAAGTGAACACTGAAGCTTTCTTT	CASSQTGEVNTEAFF
TRBD1	TRBV7-9	TRBJ2-7	-	TGTGCCAGCAGCTACGGACAGGGGTACGACGAGCAGTACTTC	CASSYGQGYDEQYF
-	TRBV5-1	TRBJ1-2	-	TGCGCCAGCAGCTTGATGGTGAACCGAGGGACAAGGAGGAACTATGGCTACACCTTC	CASSLMVNRGTRRNYGYTF
TRBD2	TRBV11-2	TRBJ2-5	-	TGTGCCAGCAGCTTAACCCGGACTAGCTCGGGGACCCAGTACTTC	CASSLTRTSSGTQYF
-	TRBV5-1	TRBJ2-7	-	TGCGCCAGCAGCGGAATAAAACCAGGTAGATCCTACGAGCAGTACTTC	CASSGIKPGRSYEQYF
TRBD2	TRBV23-1	TRBJ2-1	-	TGCGCCAGCAGTCAATCGCGGACTAGCGGGAGTGTTCTATCGAATGAGCAGTTCTTC	CASSQSRTSGSVLSNEQFF
-	TRBV5-1	TRBJ2-3	-	TGCGCCAGCAGCCTCGGGTTGGGGGCCGCAGCATCGGATTTT	CASSLGLGAAASDF
-	TRBV5-5	TRBJ2-6	-	TGTGCCAGCAGCTCACGTAGCACCTCTGGGGCCAACGTCCTGACTTTC	CASSSRSTSGANVLTF
TRBD2	TRBV30	TRBJ2-1	-	TGTGCCTGGGACAGGGGAGAGCGGGAGGGCCGGGATGAGCAGTTCTTC	CAWDRGEREGRDEQFF
TRBD2	TRBV18	TRBJ2-1	-	TGTGCCAGCTCACCCGGACTAGACAATGAGCAGTTCTTC	CASSPGLDNEQFF
-	TRBV5-1	TRBJ2-2	-	TGCGCCAGCTCCCGAGGGATCCTCGCGAACACCGGGGAGCTGTTTTTT	CASSRGILANTGELFF
TRBD1	TRBV3-1/TRBV3-2	TRBJ2-7	-	TGTGCCAGCAGCAGTACCGGGACAGGCGACGAGCAGTACTTC	CASSSTGTGDEQYF
TRBD1	TRBV3-1/TRBV3-2	TRBJ1-5	-	TGTGCCAGCAGCTACGGACAGGGTGTAGTTCAGCCCCAGCATTTT	CASSYGQGVVQPQHF
TRBD1	TRBV4-1	TRBJ1-1	few	TGCGCCAGCAGCCTCTCGACAGGGGGTTTCGGCACTGAAGCTTTCTTT	CASSLSTGGFGTEAFF
-	TRBV5-5	TRBJ2-6	-	TGTGCCAGCAGCTTGGTGGTGATTTTGCAGGCACACTCTGGGGCCAACGTCCTGACTTTC	CASSLVVILQAHSGANVLTF
TRBD1	TRBV18	TRBJ2-5	-	TGTGCCAGCTCACCTTACGGGACAGAACAAGAGACCCAGTACTTC	CASSPYGTEQETQYF
TRBD1	TRBV4-1	TRBJ1-5	once	TGCGCCAGCAGCCAAGATCGTTCCCGGGACAGGGGGAATCAGCCCCAGCATTTT	CASSQDRSRDRGNQPQHF
-	TRBV19	TRBJ1-1	-	TGTGCCAGTAGAGTGTCCCGGAGGCTCATTACCACTGAAGCTTTCTTT	CASRVSRRLITTEAFF
-	TRBV11-2	TRBJ2-5	-	TGTGCCAGCAGTCCCGGACAGACCCAAGAGACCCAGTACTTC	CASSPGQTQETQYF
TRBD1	TRBV5-1	TRBJ1-2	few	TGCGCCAGCAGCTTGGGGGGACAGGGATCCTATGGCTACACCTTC	CASSLGGQGSYGYTF
-	TRBV7-3	TRBJ2-5	-	TGTGCCAGCAGCCCCGATGGGGGGAAAGAGACCCAGTACTTC	CASSPDGGKETQYF
TRBD2	TRBV7-7	TRBJ2-5	-	TGTGCCAGCAGCTTAGTCCCCCTGGGACTAGCGGGACAAGAGACCCAGTACTTC	CASSLVPLGLAGQETQYF